This TCR beta chain was identified during a study of cytomegalovirus exposure and HLA in healthy donors. Both 60 Vbeta primers and 13 Jbeta primers went into the PCR. Profiled with immunoSEQ multiplex PCR; TCRdb holds only in-frame clones, not every one. This sample carries 300,000 or so clones, around four fifths of them seen once, and the ten largest clones take roughly 2%. The germline CDR1 and CDR2 sequences are SGDLS and YYNGEE. The CDR3 totals 16 residues. V was pared by 3 bases and J by 0 bases, with 3 bases of the junction left unmatched. Sequenced sample: PBMCs. This sequence originates from a woman between 35 and 50 years old in good health and CMV-seropositive. This chain connects TRBV9 to TRBJ2-3, with 11 bases identical to TRBD2. CDR3 residues: CASSATSGRSTDTQYF. The CDR3 DNA reads TGTGCCAGCAGCGCCACTAGCGGGAGAAGCACAGATACGCAGTATTTT.